This TCR beta chain comes out of a study of early T cells in non-severe SARS-CoV-2 infection (dated by TCRdb to 2020 to 2023). Some background on the complete study: Because TCR sequencing relied on bulk RNA taken from unsorted whole blood, pairing of alpha and beta chains was not possible.

The study was a case-control design nested within a healthcare worker cohort in London, UK, with weekly nasopharyngeal swab PCR tests and blood sampling. Healthcare workers were recruited during the week of the UK lockdown, between 23 and 31 March 2020, and followed weekly for up to about 15 weeks. This clonotype has at least ten counts. The clone's antigen remains unknown. Per-nucleotide qualities are absent, and no much larger clonotype sits a single base away. V sheds 2 bases and J sheds 0 bases, leaving 7 bases between their ends. From the germline V gene, CDR1 is SGHTA and CDR2 is FQGNSA. Inclusive of the bounding cysteine and phenylalanine, the CDR3 is 15 residues long. Left in the record is the CDR3 DNA by itself, 45 bases read in frame from the first base. Receptors were amplified or captured by 5' RACE. Sequencing relied on a NextSeq 500. Unique molecular identifiers were attached to individual cDNA molecules in the TCR library protocol so that sequencing error and PCR bias could be corrected. Sequencing covered both TCR alpha and beta chains, and within each sample the abundances of alpha and beta sequences were tightly co-correlated. The study's own analysis went as follows. Decombinator V4 was used to perform V gene, J gene and CDR3 annotation of TCR sequences. Expanded TCRs were defined as changing significantly between any two time points under a Poisson model with p below 0.0001. TCR abundances were normalised to the total number of TCRs sequenced per sample and expressed as counts per million. TRAV1-2 paired with TRAJ12, TRAJ20 or TRAJ33 defined MAIT TCRs, while TRAV10 paired with TRAJ18 defined iNKT TCRs. VDJdb, accessed on 1 November 2021, was searched for TCRs annotated for CMV, EBV and SARS-CoV-2, and TCRs annotated for more than one antigen were excluded. The raw public data were reprocessed by TCRdb itself: fastp quality trimming at Q25, MiXCR clonotype calling, in-frame beta chains only. When rows share a CDR3 protein, they turn into one entry using the most common DNA and genes. The V and J calls reflect TCRdb's pipeline rather than the authors' work. The sample table holds some 46,000 distinct CDR3 sequences, of which roughly 6% were seen once. The top ten clones comprise roughly 12% of the sample.

The investigation overall reported the following: VDJdb matching was skewed toward anti-spike CD8 responses and likely underestimated virus-specific expansions by missing private and CD4 specificities.

The chain was built from TRBV7-2 and TRBJ1-4; the D gene lacks a confident call. The material sequenced was whole blood. This receptor was obtained from an adult who was a healthcare worker with PCR-confirmed SARS-CoV-2 infection or an uninfected control (not recorded which). The encoded CDR3 is CASSLTRATNEKLFF. The bases are TGTGCCAGCAGCTTAACGAGGGCAACTAATGAAAAACTGTTTTTT. The full variable domain, completed from the reference TRBV7-2 and TRBJ1-4 proteins outside the CDR3, reads GAGVSQSPSNKVTEKGKDVELRCDPISGHTALYWYRQSLGQGLEFLIYFQGNSAPDKSGLPSDRFSAERTGGSVSTLTIQRTQQEDSAVYLCASSLTRATNEKLFFGSGTQLSVL.